This TCR beta chain was sequenced during a study of control samples from healthy donors and cancer patients. The CDR3 has 15 amino acids. Trimming removed 2 bases from V and 3 bases from J, with 11 bases in between. Germline CDR1 and CDR2: ENHRY and SYGVKD. Measured with immunoSEQ multiplex PCR; TCRdb has only the in-frame clones, and not every one. Seen here are roughly 26,000 clones, over 75% observed once, and the top ten hold 6.5% to 8.5%. This clonotype was sampled from an older woman with head and neck cancer. This chain joins TRBV10-3 and TRBJ2-1, with D perhaps TRBD2 (5 bases). Sequenced sample: PBMCs. This CDR3 reads CAISEKSGRYNEQFF. In DNA form, the CDR3 reads TGTGCCATCAGTGAGAAAAGCGGACGCTACAATGAGCAGTTCTTC.